Below, 26 T cell receptor beta chains from the same sample are listed, as sequenced in a study of early T cells in non-severe SARS-CoV-2 infection. TCRdb called the 5' RACE reads again in MiXCR, with one record for every CDR3 protein. Among more than 60,000 distinct CDR3 sequences listed, 8.5% to 10% were seen once. Input material: whole blood. These receptors originate from an adult who was a healthcare worker with PCR-confirmed SARS-CoV-2 infection or an uninfected control (not recorded which).

The chain is built from TRBV6-2 or TRBV6-3 and TRBJ2-5; tentative D call: TRBD2 (5 bases). The CDR3 runs to 13 residues. Trimming took off 7 bases at V and 5 bases at J, with 14 bases between the two ends. Germline CDR1 is MNHEY and CDR2 is SVGEGT. Here the CDR3 DNA reads TGTGCCAGCATGGCGCAATCGGGGGAGACCCAGTACTTC. The encoded protein is CASMAQSGETQYF.

V and J are TRBV5-3 and TRBJ2-3, with TRBD1 identical over 7 bases. TRBV5-3 is an open reading frame whose function is uncertain. J gave up 2 bases and V 2 bases, and 11 bases lay outside the gene matches. CDR3 size: 17 residues. The CDR3 sequence: CARSLPERQGNTDTQYF. In DNA, the CDR3 is TGTGCCAGAAGCTTACCCGAAAGACAGGGAAACACAGATACGCAGTATTTT.

The chain combines TRBV29-1 with TRBJ2-1; D is unclear. V dropped 7 bases and J dropped 8 bases, with 18 bases sitting between them. CDR1 is SQVTM and CDR2 is ANQGSEA in the germline V gene. This CDR3 is 13 amino acids long. The CDR3 nucleotides are TGCAGCGCCATGGGCCTAGTTGTTTATGAGCAGTTCTTC. Translation: CSAMGLVVYEQFF.

The V gene is TRBV10-3, the J gene TRBJ2-1, with D perhaps TRBD1 or TRBD2 (6 bases each). Deletions cut 2 bases from V and 1 base from J, with 18 bases between. Per the germline V gene, CDR1 is ENHRY and CDR2 is SYGVKD. The CDR3 runs 18 residues. This CDR3 reads CAISEELARGFSYNEQFF. The CDR3 DNA reads TGTGCCATCAGTGAGGAACTAGCCAGGGGCTTTTCCTACAATGAGCAGTTCTTC.

This clonotype occurred many times. J is TRBJ1-2 and V is TRBV5-4; no clear D. Deletions cut 2 bases from V and 12 bases from J, with 14 bases between. CDR1 and CDR2 from the germline V gene are SGHNT and YYREEE (reference sequence). The CDR3 covers 12 residues. For the CDR3, the DNA is TGTGCCAGCAGCTTCAGGAGAGGCCCTGACACCTTC. Amino acids: CASSFRRGPDTF.

Points on this clonotype: One base away lies a much larger clone, so this may be a sequencing read error. The chain employs TRBV29-1 and TRBJ2-1; 9 nucleotides match TRBD1. Germline loops: CDR1 SQVTM, CDR2 ANQGSEA. The CDR3 consists of 15 residues. CDR3 nucleotide sequence: TGCAGAGTTCTCCCAGGACAGGGGAGGGACAATGAGCAGTTCTTC. Translated, it gives CRVLPGQGRDNEQFF.

This clonotype was counted at least ten times. The chain joins TRBV5-4 to TRBJ2-4, with D maybe TRBD1 (6 bases). CDR1 and CDR2 (germline): SGHNT, YYREEE (reference sequence). CDR3 length: 14 amino acids. Trimming took off 2 bases at V and 6 bases at J, with 12 bases between the two ends. The CDR3 DNA is TGTGCCAGCAGCTTAAGGAGAGGGGGAAACATTCAGTACTTC. This gives the protein CASSLRRGGNIQYF.

This clonotype has only a few counts. V gene TRBV9 combines with J gene TRBJ2-7, with a weak D call TRBD2 (6 bases). Germline assignment: CDR1 SGDLS and CDR2 YYNGEE. Trimming removed 0 bases at V and 6 bases at J, with 13 bases between. This CDR3 has 14 residues. CDR3 nucleotide sequence: TGTGCCAGCAGCGTAGGGAACGCGGGAAGCGAGCAGTACTTC. Protein: CASSVGNAGSEQYF.

To note about this clonotype: A single base separates this from a much larger clone, so it may be a read error. This chain connects TRBV10-3 to TRBJ2-5, with D perhaps assigned TRBD1 or TRBD2 (5 bases each). The CDR3 sequence is 12 residues long. CDR1 ENHRY and CDR2 SYGVKD come from the germline V gene. In DNA, the CDR3 is TGTGCCATCAGCGGGACGCAAGGGACCCAGTACTTC. It translates to CAISGTQGTQYF.

This clonotype was seen more than once but under ten times. The chain employs TRBV19 and TRBJ2-7; D is possibly TRBD1 (5 bases). The ends were cut back, 6 bases at V and 1 base at J, with 10 bases in the middle. Looked up from germline, CDR1 is LNHDA and CDR2 is SQIVND (reference sequence). The CDR3 is 13 residues long. The CDR3 DNA is TGTGCCAGTAGCCTCACAGGATCCTACGAGCAGTACTTC. This gives the protein CASSLTGSYEQYF.

This clonotype is large (0.1 to 1%). The gene calls are TRBV7-8 and TRBJ2-7; 7 bases map to TRBD2. The CDR3 spans 15 residues. The junction had 3 bases not matched to a gene; V was cut back by 1 base and J by 0 bases. CDR1 SGHVS and CDR2 FQNEAQ come from the germline V gene. For the CDR3, the DNA is TGTGCCAGCAGCTTAGTAGGCGGGAGCTCCTACGAGCAGTACTTC. Its translation: CASSLVGGSSYEQYF.

The chain combines TRBV6-5 with TRBJ2-1, with D possibly being TRBD2 (6 bases). CDR1 and CDR2 from the germline V gene are MNHEY and SVGAGI. This CDR3 contains 11 residues. V lost 8 bases and J lost 13, with 15 bases in between. The DNA of the CDR3 is TGTGCCAGCGGGGATGGGACTGGACAGTTCTTC. Protein product: CASGDGTGQFF.

In its sample, this clonotype was seen a few times. The gene calls are TRBV7-9 and TRBJ1-4, with a possible D match to TRBD1 (5 bases). Germline CDR1 is SEHNR and CDR2 is FQNEAQ (reference sequence). V was cut by 1 base and J by 6 bases, with 12 bases left in between. The CDR3 spans 15 residues. In DNA form, the CDR3 reads TGTGCCAGCAGCTTAGGACAGCCTCGATATGAAAAACTGTTTTTT. Amino acid sequence: CASSLGQPRYEKLFF.

In this sample, this clonotype turned up many times. The V call is TRBV25-1, the J call TRBJ1-2; 10 positions match TRBD1. V gave up 3 bases and J gave up 4 bases; unmatched junction bases: 8. Germline V lookup: CDR1 MGHDK, CDR2 SYGVNS. CDR3 size: 16 residues. The CDR3 sequence: CASSEGQGSVGYGYTF. The CDR3 DNA reads TGTGCCAGCAGTGAGGGACAGGGGTCGGTGGGCTATGGCTACACCTTC.

There are a few counts of this clonotype. The chain is built from TRBV24-1 and TRBJ2-7; possibly TRBD1 for D (5 bases). V was shortened by 9 bases and J by 2 bases, with 16 bases between the two germline ends. Germline V gene lookup returns CDR1 KGHDR and CDR2 SFDVKD. There are 14 residues in the CDR3. The CDR3: CATWEDSLTYEQYF. CDR3 sequence (DNA): TGTGCCACCTGGGAAGACAGTCTCACCTACGAGCAGTACTTC.

The chain links TRBV30 to TRBJ2-3, with a possible D match to TRBD1 (5 bases). The length of the CDR3 is 14 residues. Trimming shortened V by 1 base and J by 1 base, and 9 bases separated the two germline ends. Germline CDR1 reads GTSNPN; CDR2 reads SVGIG (reference sequence). The CDR3 DNA reads as TGTGCCTGGAGTGCTGGGGCGGGCACAGATACGCAGTATTTT. Residues: CAWSAGAGTDTQYF.

The gene calls are TRBV4-1 and TRBJ2-1, with 7 bases that match TRBD2. The CDR3 is 16 amino acids. J was trimmed by 4 bases and V by 2 bases; bases with no gene match: 8. Per germline, CDR1 MGHRA and CDR2 YSYEKL. The CDR3 DNA reads TGCGCCAGCAGCCAAATCGGGAGCGGGATATACAATGAGCAGTTCTTC. It yields the protein CASSQIGSGIYNEQFF.

This clonotype was found many times. This chain connects TRBV20-1 to TRBJ1-4; 7 bases line up with TRBD1. This CDR3 comprises 15 residues. The junction had 11 bases not matched to a gene; V was cut back by 3 bases and J by 7 bases. CDR1 and CDR2 from the germline V gene are DFQATT and SNEGSKA (reference sequence). CDR3 DNA: TGCAGTGCTAGTCGAGCCGGGACAGCGGGTGAAAAACTGTTTTTT. Its translation: CSASRAGTAGEKLFF.

There are a few counts of this clonotype. The V gene is TRBV7-9, the J gene TRBJ2-3; D is ambiguous. Germline-derived CDR1 and CDR2 are SEHNR and FQNEAQ (reference sequence). The CDR3 sequence is 15 residues long. V lost 1 base, J lost 3 bases, and 11 bases lay in between. As DNA, the CDR3 is TGTGCCAGCAGCTTAGTGATCGGCGAAACAGATACGCAGTATTTT. Protein product: CASSLVIGETDTQYF.

The table lists this clonotype with many counts. The rearrangement uses TRBV2 and TRBJ2-1; TRBD1 might be the D (6 bases). Trimming cost V 6 bases and J 0 bases, with 9 bases left between them. There are 14 residues in the CDR3. Germline V gene data show CDR1 as SNHLY and CDR2 as FYNNEI. The CDR3 DNA sequence: TGTGCCAGCAGGAGAGGGGGCTCCTACAATGAGCAGTTCTTC. Translating gives CASRRGGSYNEQFF.

The gene calls are TRBV3-1 and TRBJ1-5; the match to TRBD1 covers 7 bases. The CDR3 spans 15 residues. With V trimmed by 1 base and J by 6 bases, 6 bases remained unmatched. In germline, CDR1 is LGHDT, CDR2 YNNKEL (reference sequence). The DNA of the CDR3 is TGTGCCAGCAGCCAAGGTTCAGGGGGGGCTCAGCCCCAGCATTTT. Its protein product is CASSQGSGGAQPQHF.

This clonotype was seen repeatedly, ten times or more. The V call is TRBV4-2, the J call TRBJ2-3; D gene ambiguous. V was trimmed by 0 bases and J by 1 base, leaving 11 bases between them. CDR3 length: 16 amino acids. In germline, CDR1 is LGHNA, CDR2 YNFKEQ. The CDR3 DNA reads TGTGCCAGCAGCCAAGATGGCAGCGAGGGCACAGATACGCAGTATTTT. Encoded protein: CASSQDGSEGTDTQYF.

At least ten counts were recorded for this clonotype. This sequence joins TRBV29-1 and TRBJ2-5; no firm D call. Germline lookup yields CDR1 SQVTM and CDR2 ANQGSEA. The V end was cut by 2 bases, the J end by 3 bases, with 7 bases between. The CDR3 has 12 residues. CDR3 DNA: TGCAGCGTTGAACCCCCGGAAGAGACCCAGTACTTC. Its translation is CSVEPPEETQYF.

The chain recombines TRBV10-2 with TRBJ2-1; 16 positions match TRBD2. J lost 13 bases, V lost 6 bases, and 15 bases had no gene match. The CDR3 consists of 17 residues. Germline V gene sequence: CDR1 WSHSY, CDR2 SAAADI. For the CDR3, the DNA is TGCGCCAGCAGCTTGCCCGGGACTAGCGGGAGGGCGGAACTTCAGTTCTTC. Protein sequence: CASSLPGTSGRAELQFF.

There are a few counts of this clonotype. This chain's CDR3 is CSVEGTAYNEQFF. For the CDR3, the DNA is TGCAGCGTTGAGGGGACCGCGTACAATGAGCAGTTCTTC. The genes are TRBV29-1 and TRBJ2-1; the D gene could be TRBD1 or TRBD2 (5 bases each). V dropped 3 bases and J dropped 4 bases, with 10 bases sitting between them. The CDR3 covers 13 residues. CDR1 is SQVTM and CDR2 is ANQGSEA in the germline V gene.

This clonotype was recorded at least ten times. CDR3 bases: TGCAGTGCTGTCCCCGCCCAAGAGACCCAGTACTTC. This gives the protein CSAVPAQETQYF. The chain couples TRBV20-1 to TRBJ2-5; no clear D gene. V was cut by 5 bases and J by 1 base, with 8 bases left in between. There are 12 residues in the CDR3. Germline CDR1 DFQATT, CDR2 SNEGSKA (reference sequence).